This T cell receptor beta chain was found in a study of early T cells in non-severe SARS-CoV-2 infection. Study as a whole: From unsorted whole blood, bulk RNA was sequenced, and the chains remained unpaired.

The library protocol tagged individual cDNA molecules with unique molecular identifiers. TCRdb re-derived calls from the 5' RACE reads in MiXCR, one entry per CDR3 protein. The repertoire holds tens of thousands of distinct CDR3 sequences, 6% to 7% seen once, with roughly 7.1% in the top ten. Many counts were recorded for this clonotype. Germline assignment: CDR1 GTSNPN and CDR2 SVGIG (reference sequence). Deletions cut 3 bases from V and 4 bases from J, with 12 bases between. The CDR3 runs to 13 residues. The chain uses TRBV30 and TRBJ1-2; D remains unclear. The receptor's source is an adult who was a healthcare worker with PCR-confirmed SARS-CoV-2 infection or an uninfected control (not recorded which). The sequenced sample was whole blood. The CDR3 DNA follows: TGTGCCTGGAGCGAAAAGGACGTCTATGGCTACACCTTC. Translation: CAWSEKDVYGYTF. The variable domain in full, with the rest retrieved from reference TRBV30 and TRBJ1-2, is SQTIHQWPATLVQPVGSPLSLECTVEGTSNPNLYWYRQAAGRGLQLLFYSVGIGQISSEVPQNLSASRPQDRQFILSSKKLLLSDSGFYLCAWSEKDVYGYTFGSGTRLTVV.